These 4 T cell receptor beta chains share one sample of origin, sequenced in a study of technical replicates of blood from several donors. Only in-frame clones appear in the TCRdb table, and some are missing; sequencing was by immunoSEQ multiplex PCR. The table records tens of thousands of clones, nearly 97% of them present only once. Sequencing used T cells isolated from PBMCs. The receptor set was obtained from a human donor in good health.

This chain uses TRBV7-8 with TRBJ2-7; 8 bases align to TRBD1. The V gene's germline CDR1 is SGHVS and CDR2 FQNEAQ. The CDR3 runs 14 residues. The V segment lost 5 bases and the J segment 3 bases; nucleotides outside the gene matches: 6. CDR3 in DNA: TGTGCCAGCAGCCCGACCGGACAGGGCTACGAGCAGTACTTC. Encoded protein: CASSPTGQGYEQYF.

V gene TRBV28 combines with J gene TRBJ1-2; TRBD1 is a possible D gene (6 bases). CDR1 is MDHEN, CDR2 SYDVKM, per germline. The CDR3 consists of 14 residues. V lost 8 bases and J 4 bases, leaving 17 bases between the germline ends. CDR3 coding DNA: TGTGCCAGCCAACAGGGCGGGGAGGGCTATGGCTACACCTTC. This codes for CASQQGGEGYGYTF.

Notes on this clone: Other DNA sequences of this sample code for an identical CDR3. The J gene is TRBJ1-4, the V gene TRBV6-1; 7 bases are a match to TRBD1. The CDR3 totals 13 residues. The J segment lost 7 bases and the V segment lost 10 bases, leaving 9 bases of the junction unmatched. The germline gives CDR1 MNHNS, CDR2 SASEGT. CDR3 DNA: TGTGCCACCCACCGAGACAGGGCTGAAAAACTGTTTTTT. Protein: CATHRDRAEKLFF.

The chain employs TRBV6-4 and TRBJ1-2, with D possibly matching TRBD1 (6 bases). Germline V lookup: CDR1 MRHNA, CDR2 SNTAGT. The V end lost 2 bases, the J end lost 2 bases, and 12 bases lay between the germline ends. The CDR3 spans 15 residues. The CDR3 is CASSDTVTGNYGYTF. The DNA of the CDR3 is TGTGCCAGCAGTGACACCGTTACAGGGAACTATGGCTACACCTTC.